Given below is one T cell receptor beta chain in context. This sample stems from a study of blood T cell repertoires in COVID-19. Across the whole study: In each case, the material was cDNA or gDNA derived from T cells, B-cell-depleted T cells, or PBMCs.

TCRdb's table, derived via immunoSEQ multiplex PCR, lists solely in-frame clones and lacks some. There are 150,000 or so clones in the sample; around 80% occur only once, and 11% lies in the top ten. Sequencing was carried out using PBMCs or T cells enriched from blood (not recorded which). The clonotype originates from a man in his fifties or sixties who had recovered from COVID-19.

CDR3 loop: CASSTSGATNEKLFF. The DNA for the CDR3 is TGTGCCAGTAGTACCTCAGGGGCAACTAATGAAAAACTGTTTTTT. The J gene is TRBJ1-4, the V gene TRBV19; D is possibly TRBD1 (6 bases). V lost 4 bases, J lost 0 bases, and 9 bases lay in between. The germline gives CDR1 LNHDA, CDR2 SQIVND (reference sequence). CDR3 size: 15 residues.